The 3 T cell receptor beta chains below all came from one sample that was sequenced in a study of blood T cell repertoires in COVID-19. Data came from immunoSEQ multiplex PCR; TCRdb stores just in-frame clones and leaves some out. The profile shows some 40,000 clones, about 88% of them singletons. The specimen sequenced was peripheral blood. The origin of the receptors is a man between 65 and 85 years old with active COVID-19.

V usage is TRBV29-1 and J usage is TRBJ1-2; D perhaps matches TRBD1 (6 bases). Trimming took 1 base from V and 6 from J, leaving 15 bases between them. CDR3 length equals 14 residues. Germline V gives CDR1 SQVTM, CDR2 ANQGSEA. Here the CDR3 DNA reads TGCAGCGTTGAAGTAGTACAGGGCCGAGATGGCTACACCTTC. Protein product: CSVEVVQGRDGYTF. The full variable domain, completed using reference TRBV29-1 and TRBJ1-2, is SAVISQKPSRDICQRGTSLTIQCQVDSQVTMMFWYRQQPGQSLTLIATANQGSEATYESGFVIDKFPISRPNLTFSTLTVSNMSPEDSSIYLCSVEVVQGRDGYTFGSGTRLTVV.

The V call is TRBV24-1, the J call TRBJ1-5, with a possible D match to TRBD1 (5 bases). This CDR3 comprises 15 residues. Per the germline V gene, CDR1 is KGHDR and CDR2 is SFDVKD. The V end lost 2 bases, the J end lost 4 bases, and 11 bases lay between the germline ends. CDR3 in DNA: TGTGCCACCAGTGATTCAGACACAGGTAATCAGCCCCAGCATTTT. It encodes CATSDSDTGNQPQHF.

The genes are TRBV11-2 and TRBJ2-3, with 7 bases that match TRBD1. Trimming at V came to 1 base and at J to 0 bases, leaving 4 bases not matched to a gene. This CDR3 comprises 16 residues. Germline lookup yields CDR1 SGHAT and CDR2 FQNNGV. CDR3 loop: CASSLVRGLSTDTQYF. The CDR3 region has the DNA TGTGCCAGCAGCTTAGTCAGGGGGTTAAGCACAGATACGCAGTATTTT.